Given below is one TCR beta chain in context. This CDR3 region has 13 residues. V lost 3 bases, J lost 7 bases, and 3 bases stayed unmatched. Germline V CDR1 and CDR2: SGHRS, YFSETQ. This specimen belongs to a study of T cell changes during pregnancy in multiple sclerosis. Clones were read by immunoSEQ multiplex PCR, and TCRdb kept only the in-frame ones, dropping some. The sample includes some 77,000 clones, approximately 92% of them seen just once. This receptor was taken from a female donor in good health, enrolled as a control in a pregnancy study. The V and J genes are TRBV5-1 and TRBJ1-4; 7 bases fit TRBD1. This material consisted of peripheral blood, taken in the second trimester of pregnancy. DNA for the CDR3: TGCGCCAGCAGCTGGGCAGGGGGTGAAAAACTGTTTTTT. The encoded protein is CASSWAGGEKLFF.